The source of this T cell receptor beta chain is a study of CD8 T cells in Susac syndrome. Germline V gene sequence: CDR1 MNHEY, CDR2 SVGAGI. The CDR3 is 15 residues long. Trimming removed 2 bases from V and 8 bases from J, with 13 bases in between. A quantity of roughly 0.5 to 1 ug RNA underwent reverse transcription using random hexamers. Coverage of TCR beta CDR3 amplification by immunoSEQ multiplex PCR extended to 54 Vbeta and 13 Jbeta. TCRdb used MiXCR to reprocess the immunoSEQ multiplex PCR reads, holding one entry per CDR3 protein. The table includes approximately 70,000 distinct CDR3 sequences, approximately 95% detected once.

The chain uses TRBV6-5 and TRBJ1-6; D not certain. The sequenced sample was CD8+ T cells from PBMCs. This TCR derives from a human donor in good health. The CDR3 DNA is TGTGCCAGCAGTTACGAGGAGGTACGGGATTCACCCCTCCACTTT. Protein product: CASSYEEVRDSPLHF.